The source of this TCR beta chain is a study of OX40 agonist ivuxolimab in advanced cancers. The wider study: At doses from 0.01 to 10 mg/kg, patients were given intravenous ivuxolimab every 2 weeks. Partial responses were recorded for three patients, including one with hepatocellular carcinoma and two with cutaneous melanoma. Study-level points and caveats: Not determined was the antigen specificity of the expanded peripheral T cells.

Germline CDR1 and CDR2: SGDLS and YYNGEE. The V gene lost 3 bases and the J gene lost 4 bases, with 12 bases spanning the gap. The CDR3 length is 14 residues. With regard to this clone: Its antigen remains unknown.

TCRdb's copy holds only in-frame clones and misses some; the assay was immunoSEQ multiplex PCR. This repertoire shows approximately 13,000 clones, 82% found once; its top ten account for 35% to 50%. The study sampled blood at baseline, cycle 4 day 1, and cycle 7 day 1. The rearrangement links TRBV9 to TRBJ2-3, with D tentatively TRBD1 or TRBD2 (6 bases each). This TCR derives from an adult with an advanced solid tumor such as melanoma, head and neck, liver or kidney cancer. The sequenced sample was CD4+ or CD8+ T cells sorted from blood, obtained in a trial of the OX40 agonist ivuxolimab. In nucleotides, the CDR3 is TGTGCCAGCAGCGCGGGTGGGGGGCCAGATACGCAGTATTTT. Protein: CASSAGGGPDTQYF.